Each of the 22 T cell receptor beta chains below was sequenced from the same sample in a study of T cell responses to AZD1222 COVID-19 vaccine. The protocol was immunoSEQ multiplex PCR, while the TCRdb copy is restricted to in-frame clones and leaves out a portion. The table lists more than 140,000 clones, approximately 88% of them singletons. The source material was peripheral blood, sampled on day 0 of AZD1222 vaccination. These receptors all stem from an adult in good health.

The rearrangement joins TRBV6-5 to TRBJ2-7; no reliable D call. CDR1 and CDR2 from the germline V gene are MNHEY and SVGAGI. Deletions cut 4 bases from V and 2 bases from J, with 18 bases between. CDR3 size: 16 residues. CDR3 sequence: CASSSVPDGLTYEQYF. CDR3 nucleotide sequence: TGTGCCAGCAGTTCCGTTCCGGACGGCCTTACCTACGAGCAGTACTTC.

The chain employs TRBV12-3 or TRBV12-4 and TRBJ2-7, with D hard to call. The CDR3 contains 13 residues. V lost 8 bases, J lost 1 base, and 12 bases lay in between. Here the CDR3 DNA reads TGTGCCAGCCGGATGGCGGCTTCCTACGAGCAGTACTTC. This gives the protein CASRMAASYEQYF.

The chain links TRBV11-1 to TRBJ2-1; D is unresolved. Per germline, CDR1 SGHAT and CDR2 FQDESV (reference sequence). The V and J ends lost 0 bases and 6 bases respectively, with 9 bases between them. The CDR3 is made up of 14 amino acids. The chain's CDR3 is CASSLAPASNEQFF. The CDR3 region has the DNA TGTGCCAGCAGCTTAGCACCGGCGTCCAATGAGCAGTTCTTC.

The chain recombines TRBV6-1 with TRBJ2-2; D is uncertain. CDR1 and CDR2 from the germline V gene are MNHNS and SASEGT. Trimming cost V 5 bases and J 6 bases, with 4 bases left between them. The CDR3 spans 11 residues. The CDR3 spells CASSYAGELFF. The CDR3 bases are TGTGCCAGCAGTTATGCCGGGGAGCTGTTTTTT.

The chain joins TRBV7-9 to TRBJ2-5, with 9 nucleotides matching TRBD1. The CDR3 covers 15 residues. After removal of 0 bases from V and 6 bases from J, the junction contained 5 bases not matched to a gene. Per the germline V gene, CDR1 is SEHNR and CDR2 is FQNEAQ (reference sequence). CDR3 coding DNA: TGTGCCAGCAGCTTAGCGTTGGGGACAGGGAAGACCCAGTACTTC. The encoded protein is CASSLALGTGKTQYF. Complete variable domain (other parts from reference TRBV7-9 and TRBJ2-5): DTGVSQNPRHKITKRGQNVTFRCDPISEHNRLYWYRQTLGQGPEFLTYFQNEAQLEKSRLLSDRFSAERPKGSFSTLEIQRTEQGDSAMYLCASSLALGTGKTQYFGPGTRLLVL.

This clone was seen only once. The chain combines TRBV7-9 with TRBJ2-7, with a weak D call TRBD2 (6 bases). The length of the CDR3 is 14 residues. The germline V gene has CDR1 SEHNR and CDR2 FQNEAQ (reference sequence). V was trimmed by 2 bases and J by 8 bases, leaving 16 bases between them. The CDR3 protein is CASSLSGLGGQQYF. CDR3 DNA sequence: TGTGCCAGCAGCTTAAGCGGCCTCGGGGGTCAGCAGTACTTC.

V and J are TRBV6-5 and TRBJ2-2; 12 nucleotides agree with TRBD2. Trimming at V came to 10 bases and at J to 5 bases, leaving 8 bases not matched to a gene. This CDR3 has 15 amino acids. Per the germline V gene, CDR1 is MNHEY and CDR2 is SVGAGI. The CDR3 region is CATLTSGRHTGELFF. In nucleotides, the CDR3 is TGTGCCACCTTGACTAGCGGGAGACATACCGGGGAGCTGTTTTTT.

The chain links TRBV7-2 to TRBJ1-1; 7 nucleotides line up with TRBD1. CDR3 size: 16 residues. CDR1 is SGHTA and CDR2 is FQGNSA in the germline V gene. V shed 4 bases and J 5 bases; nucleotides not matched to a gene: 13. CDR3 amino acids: CASSSSGRYRGTEAFF. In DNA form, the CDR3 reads TGTGCCAGCAGCTCCTCCGGCAGGTACAGGGGTACTGAAGCTTTCTTT.

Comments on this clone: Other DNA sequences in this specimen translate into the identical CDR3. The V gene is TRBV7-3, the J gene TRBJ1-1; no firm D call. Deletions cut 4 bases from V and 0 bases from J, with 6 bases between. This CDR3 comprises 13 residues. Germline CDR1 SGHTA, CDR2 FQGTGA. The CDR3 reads CASSSTLNTEAFF. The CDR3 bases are TGTGCCAGCAGCTCGACCCTGAACACTGAAGCTTTCTTT.

CDR3 sequence (DNA): TGTGCCGTGCTCCGGGTTCGCCCTAGGGAGCAGTACTTC. This gives the protein CAVLRVRPREQYF. The chain employs TRBV19 and TRBJ2-7; D is uncertain. V gave up 11 bases and J gave up 7 bases, with 21 bases separating them. This CDR3 comprises 13 residues. Germline values: CDR1 LNHDA, CDR2 SQIVND (reference sequence).

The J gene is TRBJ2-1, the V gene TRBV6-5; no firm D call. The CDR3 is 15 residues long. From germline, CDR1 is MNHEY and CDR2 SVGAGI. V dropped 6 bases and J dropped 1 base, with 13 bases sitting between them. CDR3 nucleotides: TGTGCCAGCAGCCTATGGGTGGGGTCCTACAATGAGCAGTTCTTC. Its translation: CASSLWVGSYNEQFF.

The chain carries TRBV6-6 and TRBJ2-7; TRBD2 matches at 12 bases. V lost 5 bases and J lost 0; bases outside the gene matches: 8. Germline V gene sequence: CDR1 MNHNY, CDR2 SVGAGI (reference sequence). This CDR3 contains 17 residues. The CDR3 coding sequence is TGTGCCAGCAGTCGCGGGACTAGCGGGTTCAGCTCCTACGAGCAGTACTTC. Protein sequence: CASSRGTSGFSSYEQYF.

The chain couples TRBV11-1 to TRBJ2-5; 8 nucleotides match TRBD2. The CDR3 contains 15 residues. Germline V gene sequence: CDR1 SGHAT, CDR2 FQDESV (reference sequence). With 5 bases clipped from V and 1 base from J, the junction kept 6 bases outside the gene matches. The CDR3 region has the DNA TGTGCCAGCAGCATAATAGCGGGATTCCAAGAGACCCAGTACTTC. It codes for CASSIIAGFQETQYF.

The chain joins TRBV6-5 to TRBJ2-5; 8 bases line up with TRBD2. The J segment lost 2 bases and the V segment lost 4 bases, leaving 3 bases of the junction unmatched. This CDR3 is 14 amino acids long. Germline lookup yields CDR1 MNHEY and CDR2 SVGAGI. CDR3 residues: CASSLIAGQETQYF. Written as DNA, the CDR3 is TGTGCCAGCAGTTTAATAGCGGGGCAAGAGACCCAGTACTTC.

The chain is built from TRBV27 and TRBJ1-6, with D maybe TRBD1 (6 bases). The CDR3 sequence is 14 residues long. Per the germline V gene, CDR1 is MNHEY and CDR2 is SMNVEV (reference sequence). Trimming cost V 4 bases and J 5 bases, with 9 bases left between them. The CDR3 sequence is CASSWTVNNSPLHF. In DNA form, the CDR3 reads TGTGCCAGCAGTTGGACAGTAAATAATTCACCCCTCCACTTT.

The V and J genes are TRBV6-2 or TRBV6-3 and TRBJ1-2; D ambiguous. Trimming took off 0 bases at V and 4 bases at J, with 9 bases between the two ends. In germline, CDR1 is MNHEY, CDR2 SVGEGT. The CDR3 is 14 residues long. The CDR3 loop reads CASSYSAASYGYTF. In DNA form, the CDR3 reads TGTGCCAGCAGTTACTCGGCGGCCTCCTATGGCTACACCTTC.

The CDR3 loop is CASSSPYEQYF. DNA of the CDR3: TGTGCCAGCAGCTCCCCCTACGAGCAGTACTTC. The chain is built from TRBV28 and TRBJ2-7; D is uncertain. With 6 bases removed from V and 2 bases from J, the gap between germline ends came to 5 bases. Germline-derived CDR1 and CDR2 are MDHEN and SYDVKM. CDR3 length: 11 residues.

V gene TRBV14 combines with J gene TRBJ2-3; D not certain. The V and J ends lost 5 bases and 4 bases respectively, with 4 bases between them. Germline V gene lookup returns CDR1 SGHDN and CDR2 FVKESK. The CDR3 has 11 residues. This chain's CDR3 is CASSFADTQYF. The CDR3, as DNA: TGTGCCAGCAGCTTTGCAGATACGCAGTATTTT.

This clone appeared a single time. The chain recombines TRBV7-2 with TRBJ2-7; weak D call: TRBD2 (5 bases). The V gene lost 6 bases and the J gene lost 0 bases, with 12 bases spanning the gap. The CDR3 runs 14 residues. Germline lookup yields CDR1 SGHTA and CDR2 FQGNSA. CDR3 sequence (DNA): TGTGCCAGCAGGGTCGCGGGTGCCTCCTACGAGCAGTACTTC. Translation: CASRVAGASYEQYF. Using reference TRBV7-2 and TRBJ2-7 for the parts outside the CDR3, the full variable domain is GAGVSQSPSNKVTEKGKDVELRCDPISGHTALYWYRQSLGQGLEFLIYFQGNSAPDKSGLPSDRFSAERTGGSVSTLTIQRTQQEDSAVYLCASRVAGASYEQYFGPGTRLTVT.

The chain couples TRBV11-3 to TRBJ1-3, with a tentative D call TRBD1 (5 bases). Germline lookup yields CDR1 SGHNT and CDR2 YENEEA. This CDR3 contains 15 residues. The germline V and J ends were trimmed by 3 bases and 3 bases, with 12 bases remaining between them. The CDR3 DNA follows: TGTGCCAGCAGCTTGAAGGGGTCAAGTGGAAACACCATATATTTT. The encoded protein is CASSLKGSSGNTIYF. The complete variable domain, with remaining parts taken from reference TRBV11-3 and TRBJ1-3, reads EAGVVQSPRYKIIEKKQPVAFWCNPISGHNTLYWYLQNLGQGPELLIRYENEEAVDDSQLPKDRFSAERLKGVDSTLKIQPAELGDSAVYLCASSLKGSSGNTIYFGEGSWLTVV.

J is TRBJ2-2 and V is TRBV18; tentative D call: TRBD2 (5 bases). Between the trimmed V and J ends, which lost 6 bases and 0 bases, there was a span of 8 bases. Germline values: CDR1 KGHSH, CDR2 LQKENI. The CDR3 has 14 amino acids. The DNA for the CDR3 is TGTGCCAGCTCGAGGGCGACGAACACCGGGGAGCTGTTTTTT. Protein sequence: CASSRATNTGELFF.

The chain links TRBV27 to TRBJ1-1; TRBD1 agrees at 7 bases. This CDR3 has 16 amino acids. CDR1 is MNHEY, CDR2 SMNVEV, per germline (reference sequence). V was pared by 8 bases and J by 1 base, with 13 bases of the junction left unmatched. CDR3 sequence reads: CASRLTQGLPNTEAFF. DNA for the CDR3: TGTGCCAGCCGACTGACACAGGGGCTTCCGAACACTGAAGCTTTCTTT.